Listed below are T cell receptor beta chains from one sample, sequenced in a study of T cell responses to AZD1222 COVID-19 vaccine. TCRdb's table, derived via immunoSEQ multiplex PCR, lists solely in-frame clones and lacks some. The sample has 80,000 or so clones; about nine tenths are singletons. The input for sequencing was peripheral blood, taken on day 0 of MenACWY control vaccination. The receptors originated from an adult in good health. The CDR3 runs from the conserved cysteine through the conserved F or W. Each record gives: V gene, J gene, clone size, D gene, CDR3 DNA, CDR3 protein. D genes are given only for firm matches. Clone size is not always given. Where it is, it says once, few, many or a class for expanded clones.

>TRBV5-4|TRBJ2-1|NA|TRBD2
TGTGCCAGCAGCGCCCGGGGCGGGAGAGGGAATGAGCAGTTCTTC
CASSARGGRGNEQFF
>TRBV6-5|TRBJ1-6|few|NA
TGTGCCAGCAGCCGAGGAGGGGTTAATTCACCCCTCCACTTT
CASSRGGVNSPLHF
>TRBV27|TRBJ2-3|NA|NA
TGTGCCAGCAGTCCCGATTCGGAGGATACGCAGTATTTT
CASSPDSEDTQYF
>TRBV5-4|TRBJ2-7|NA|NA
TGTGCCAGCAGCTCCGGCCGGCGGGACTTCGCCTACGAGCAGTACTTC
CASSSGRRDFAYEQYF
>TRBV30|TRBJ1-4|NA|NA
TGTGCCTGGAGTTGGTCGGGGAATGAAAAACTGTTTTTT
CAWSWSGNEKLFF
>TRBV12-3/TRBV12-4|TRBJ2-7|once|NA
TGTGCCAGCAGCCCCCGAGGGGGGTACGAGCAGTACTTC
CASSPRGGYEQYF
>TRBV6-5|TRBJ1-5|NA|NA
TGTGCCAGCGGAGAGGGGGGGCGGAATCAGCCCCAGCATTTT
CASGEGGRNQPQHF
>TRBV12-3/TRBV12-4|TRBJ1-2|NA|NA
TGTGCCAGCAGTTCAGGGCTTGGCTACACCTTC
CASSSGLGYTF
>TRBV3-1/TRBV3-2|TRBJ1-1|few|NA
TGTGCCAGCAGCCGGGGACAGAACACTGAAGCTTTCTTT
CASSRGQNTEAFF
>TRBV13|TRBJ1-2|NA|NA
TGTGCCAGCAGCTCCCGGCGGAGCCTTAACTATGGCTACACCTTC
CASSSRRSLNYGYTF
>TRBV19|TRBJ1-5|NA|NA
TGTGCCAGTAGTAGTTCAGGGCCGGGGATGAATCAGCCCCAGCATTTT
CASSSSGPGMNQPQHF
>TRBV6-5|TRBJ1-1|NA|TRBD1
TGTGCCAGCAGCCCGGACAGGGGTGGCACTGAAGCTTTCTTT
CASSPDRGGTEAFF
>TRBV30|TRBJ2-1|NA|NA
TGTGCCTGGAGCCCCCCGGGTGAGCAGTTCTTC
CAWSPPGEQFF
>TRBV3-1/TRBV3-2|TRBJ2-7|NA|NA
TGTGCCAGCAGCCAAGTAGGGCAGGACTACGAGCAGTACTTC
CASSQVGQDYEQYF
>TRBV11-2|TRBJ2-4|NA|TRBD1
TGTGCCAGCAGCTCCCCGAGGGGGCCCAAAAACATTCAGTACTTC
CASSSPRGPKNIQYF
>TRBV7-3|TRBJ2-2|NA|NA
TGTGCCAGCAGCCGCGCTCGCGGGGAGCTGTTTTTT
CASSRARGELFF
>TRBV7-2|TRBJ2-3|NA|TRBD1
TGTGCCAGCAGCCCCCGCCGGGACAGGGGGCCCACAGATACGCAGTATTTT
CASSPRRDRGPTDTQYF
>TRBV6-4|TRBJ2-1|NA|TRBD2
TGTGCCAGTATCACGAGAGGGAGGGCCTACAATGAGCAGTTCTTC
CASITRGRAYNEQFF
>TRBV6-2/TRBV6-3|TRBJ2-3|once|NA
TGTGCCAGCACCCCCAGAGGCGGGTTCACAGATACGCAGTATTTT
CASTPRGGFTDTQYF
>TRBV10-3|TRBJ1-2|NA|NA
TGTGCCATCAGCGATGAGACAAAGGGCTATGGCTACACCTTC
CAISDETKGYGYTF
>TRBV6-2/TRBV6-3|TRBJ1-5|NA|NA
TGTGCCAGCACTTATAGTCCGGGAATCAATCAGCCCCAGCATTTT
CASTYSPGINQPQHF
>TRBV3-1/TRBV3-2|TRBJ2-5|NA|TRBD2
TGTGCCAGCAGCGCTAGCGGGAGGGTACAAGAGACCCAGTACTTC
CASSASGRVQETQYF
>TRBV19|TRBJ1-4|NA|NA
TGTGCCAGTAGTGGGATGGGACATAGCGGTGAAAAACTGTTTTTT
CASSGMGHSGEKLFF
>TRBV28|TRBJ1-2|NA|NA
TGTGCCAGCAGTTTACAGTCCCCAGTACGCTATGGCTACACCTTC
CASSLQSPVRYGYTF
>TRBV29-1|TRBJ2-2|NA|TRBD1
TGCAGCGTTCCGGGACAGGGGGACACCGGGGAGCTGTTTTTT
CSVPGQGDTGELFF
>TRBV4-3|TRBJ1-5|once|NA
TGCGCCAGCAGCCAAGAGCAGGGGAATCAGCCCCAGCATTTT
CASSQEQGNQPQHF
>TRBV10-2|TRBJ2-7|NA|TRBD2
TGCGCCAGCGGGGGGGGGTCGGGCCCTCACGAGCAGTACTTC
CASGGGSGPHEQYF
>TRBV5-1|TRBJ2-6|few|TRBD1
TGCGCCAGCAGCTTGGAATCAGGCGCCGGACAGGGGGAGCCTGGGGCCAACGTCCTGACTTTC
CASSLESGAGQGEPGANVLTF
>TRBV30|TRBJ1-5|NA|NA
TGTGCCTGGAGTGTGGAGGGACGGACGAATCAGCCCCAGCATTTT
CAWSVEGRTNQPQHF
>TRBV6-5|TRBJ1-5|NA|NA
TGTGCCAGCAGGGAGGCTAGCAATCAGCCCCAGCATTTT
CASREASNQPQHF
>TRBV19|TRBJ2-7|NA|TRBD1
TGTGCCAGTAGTATAGCCCAACTCGCGACAGGGATCCCCTACGAGCAGTACTTC
CASSIAQLATGIPYEQYF
>TRBV7-2|TRBJ1-1|once|NA
TGTGCCAGCAGCTTGGGAGACAGGAACACTGAAGCTTTCTTT
CASSLGDRNTEAFF
>TRBV7-9|TRBJ1-4|NA|NA
TGTGCCAGCAGTCGAACCAATGAAAAACTGTTTTTT
CASSRTNEKLFF
>TRBV18|TRBJ2-5|NA|NA
TGTGCCAGCTCACCGGCAGCCCCGTACCAAGAGACCCAGTACTTC
CASSPAAPYQETQYF
>TRBV27|TRBJ1-2|NA|TRBD1
TGTGCCAGCAGTTTAGGTGTCAGGGGGATCTATGGCTACACCTTC
CASSLGVRGIYGYTF
>TRBV2|TRBJ2-1|NA|TRBD1
TGTGCCAGCAGTGAAGCGGGGACAGGGGGCTTCGATGAGCAGTTCTTC
CASSEAGTGGFDEQFF
>TRBV5-4|TRBJ2-7|NA|NA
TGTGCCAGCAGCTTGGGGTACGAGCAGTACTTC
CASSLGYEQYF
>TRBV5-1|TRBJ2-3|NA|NA
TGCGCCAGCAGCCGGGACAGCACAGATACGCAGTATTTT
CASSRDSTDTQYF
>TRBV12-3/TRBV12-4|TRBJ2-1|NA|NA
TGTGCCAGCTCTCTCGGGCTCGAGCAGTTCTTC
CASSLGLEQFF
>TRBV7-2|TRBJ2-7|NA|TRBD1
TGTGCCAGCAGCTTAGCCGAGGGGGCTCAATACGAGCAGTACTTC
CASSLAEGAQYEQYF
>TRBV30|TRBJ1-6|NA|NA
TGTGCCTGGAGTGTAGATAGCCAGGGCAATTCACCCCTCCACTTT
CAWSVDSQGNSPLHF